This entry lists 14 T cell receptor beta chains sequenced from one sample in a study of T-cell memory formation after mild COVID-19. MiXCR was run by TCRdb on the 5' RACE reads, yielding one entry per CDR3 protein. The sample lists approximately 490,000 distinct CDR3 sequences, 20% occurring once. Source material: PBMCs or a T cell subset sorted from them (not recorded which). Every receptor here comes from an adult woman who had mild COVID-19 (a few samples of this study predate the infection). Cell type and time point are not known.

J is TRBJ2-3 and V is TRBV5-1, with unresolved D. Germline CDR1 is SGHRS and CDR2 is YFSETQ. CDR3 size: 14 residues. With 6 bases removed from V and 6 bases from J, the gap between germline ends came to 17 bases. Here the CDR3 reads CASKYTPWADTQYF. The CDR3 DNA sequence: TGCGCCAGCAAGTATACGCCATGGGCGGATACGCAGTATTTT. The entire variable domain, with the rest obtained from reference TRBV5-1 and TRBJ2-3, is as follows: KAGVTQTPRYLIKTRGQQVTLSCSPISGHRSVSWYQQTPGQGLQFLFEYFSETQRNKGNFPGRFSGRQFSNSRSEMNVSTLELGDSALYLCASKYTPWADTQYFGPGTRLTVL.

This clonotype has only a few counts. The J gene is TRBJ1-1, the V gene TRBV7-9; 7 nucleotides align to TRBD1. Germline trimming cut 6 bases from V and 1 base from J; bases unmatched to any gene: 5. The germline gives CDR1 SEHNR, CDR2 FQNEAQ (reference sequence). The CDR3 consists of 14 residues. The CDR3 nucleotides are TGTGCCAGCAGAAGGGGACAGCCGAACACTGAAGCTTTCTTT. Translating it yields CASRRGQPNTEAFF. The complete variable domain, with remaining parts taken from reference TRBV7-9 and TRBJ1-1, reads DTGVSQNPRHKITKRGQNVTFRCDPISEHNRLYWYRQTLGQGPEFLTYFQNEAQLEKSRLLSDRFSAERPKGSFSTLEIQRTEQGDSAMYLCASRRGQPNTEAFFGQGTRLTVV.

This rearrangement joins TRBV18 to TRBJ2-5; 8 nucleotides agree with TRBD2. This CDR3 has 15 amino acids. Germline loops: CDR1 KGHSH, CDR2 LQKENI. The V and J ends lost 1 base and 1 base, in that order; junction bases with no gene match: 2. The CDR3: CASSPLAGTQETQYF. CDR3 nucleotide sequence: TGTGCCAGCTCACCACTAGCGGGGACCCAAGAGACCCAGTACTTC.

CDR3 in amino acids: CASSFKGETQYF. The CDR3 DNA follows: TGTGCCAGCAGCTTTAAAGGGGAGACCCAGTACTTC. This chain links TRBV5-5 with TRBJ2-5; D ambiguous. Germline V CDR1 and CDR2: SGHKS, YYEKEE (reference sequence). The germline V and J ends were trimmed by 2 bases and 5 bases, with 7 bases remaining between them. The CDR3 has 12 amino acids. The full variable domain, in which reference TRBV5-5 and TRBJ2-5 provide the parts outside the CDR3, is DAGVTQSPTHLIKTRGQQVTLRCSPISGHKSVSWYQQVLGQGPQFIFQYYEKEERGRGNFPDRFSARQFPNYSSELNVNALLLGDSALYLCASSFKGETQYFGPGTRLLVL.

Concerning this clonotype itself: The germline gene is not matched at one end of the junction; a read error may be the cause. This rearrangement joins TRBV9 to TRBJ2-7; 9 bases match TRBD2. The CDR3 sequence is 14 residues long. Germline CDR1 SGDLS, CDR2 YYNGEE. CDR3 residues: CASSVEASGTPLHF. The CDR3 coding sequence is TGTGCCAGCAGCGTAGAGGCTAGCGGGACCCCCCTGCACTTC.

This clonotype was detected ten times or more. The chain recombines TRBV20-1 with TRBJ2-3, with 10 bases identical to TRBD2. The J segment lost 5 bases and the V segment lost 4 bases, leaving 3 bases of the junction unmatched. The CDR3 is made up of 13 amino acids. CDR1 is DFQATT, CDR2 SNEGSKA, per germline (reference sequence). The CDR3 spells CSAIPSGRDTQYF. The CDR3 DNA reads as TGCAGTGCTATACCTAGCGGGAGAGATACGCAGTATTTT.

This chain uses TRBV7-9 with TRBJ1-5, with D perhaps matching TRBD1 (5 bases). Germline CDR1 and CDR2: SEHNR and FQNEAQ (reference sequence). The CDR3 runs to 20 residues. V was trimmed by 4 bases and J by 0 bases, leaving 25 bases between them. CDR3 DNA sequence: TGTGCCAGCAGCTCCTCCTTGGCAGGTGTCAGGGCGGATAGCAATCAGCCCCAGCATTTT. Its translation is CASSSSLAGVRADSNQPQHF.

The chain employs TRBV15 and TRBJ2-7, with D tentatively TRBD1 or TRBD2 (6 bases each). V was clipped by 0 bases and J by 2 bases, with 8 bases between them. The CDR3 covers 14 residues. CDR1 LNHNV and CDR2 YYDKDF come from the germline V gene (reference sequence). The CDR3 region is CATSRDRGAYEQYF. The CDR3 nucleotides are TGTGCCACCAGCAGAGATAGGGGGGCCTACGAGCAGTACTTC.

In this sample, this clonotype turned up a few times. The chain joins TRBV15 to TRBJ2-1; the D is unclear. Trimming shortened V by 3 bases and J by 3 bases, and 12 bases separated the two germline ends. Per germline, CDR1 LNHNV and CDR2 YYDKDF (reference sequence). The CDR3 has 15 amino acids. The CDR3 protein is CATSSGLSNYNEQFF. In nucleotides, the CDR3 is TGTGCCACCAGCAGTGGGCTGTCGAACTACAATGAGCAGTTCTTC.

This clonotype turned up a few times. The gene calls are TRBV21-1 and TRBJ2-1; the table names TRBD2, a call not compared with the DNA. TRBV21-1 is deemed a pseudogene. The CDR3 is 19 amino acids. CDR3 nucleotides: TGTGCCAGCAGCAAAAATCCGGGACTAGCATCTTCCCCCTACAATGAGCAGTTCTTC. Translating it yields CASSKNPGLASSPYNEQFF.

This clonotype was seen a few times. This chain links TRBV20-1 with TRBJ2-3; D is ambiguous. The CDR3 totals 16 residues. Germline-derived CDR1 and CDR2 are DFQATT and SNEGSKA (reference sequence). Trimming took off 1 base at V and 2 bases at J, with 16 bases between the two ends. CDR3: CSARAFWVPPTDTQYF. CDR3 DNA sequence: TGCAGTGCTAGAGCGTTTTGGGTCCCTCCCACAGATACGCAGTATTTT.

This clonotype has more than one count but fewer than ten. V usage is TRBV18 and J usage is TRBJ2-1, with D unclear. In germline, CDR1 is KGHSH, CDR2 LQKENI. V was pared by 3 bases and J by 2 bases, with 14 bases between. The CDR3 runs 16 residues. The CDR3 protein is CASSPGILKTYNEQFF. Written as DNA, the CDR3 is TGTGCCAGCTCACCGGGGATCCTGAAAACCTACAATGAGCAGTTCTTC.

This chain uses TRBV7-9 with TRBJ2-2; 11 positions match TRBD1. Germline CDR1 is SEHNR and CDR2 is FQNEAQ (reference sequence). There are 15 residues in the CDR3. After removal of 3 bases from V and 6 bases from J, the junction contained 3 bases not matched to a gene. The CDR3 region has the DNA TGTGCCAGCAGCTTGGACAGGGGGCACGCCGGGGAGCTGTTTTTT. Translation: CASSLDRGHAGELFF.

The chain combines TRBV20-1 with TRBJ2-7; TRBD2 aligns across 10 bases. V shed 3 bases and J 4 bases; nucleotides not matched to a gene: 3. This CDR3 is built from 13 residues. Germline CDR1 DFQATT, CDR2 SNEGSKA (reference sequence). This CDR3 reads CSARASGSYEQYF. The CDR3 DNA follows: TGCAGTGCTAGGGCTAGCGGGAGTTACGAGCAGTACTTC.